This T cell receptor beta chain was retrieved from a study of blood T cells in healthy people across ages. Study-wide results and caveats: Older age went with lower TCR beta diversity per million T cells, in a roughly linear way.

Primers used in a second PCR of roughly 6 to 12 cycles were a sample-barcoded 5' primer and a J-beta primer mix. Each CDR3 protein is one row after TCRdb ran MiXCR on the 5' RACE reads. The sample includes just under 550,000 distinct CDR3 sequences, under 30% of them seen just once. The germline gives CDR1 SEHNR, CDR2 FQNEAQ (reference sequence). Trimming took off 2 bases at V and 5 bases at J, with 13 bases between the two ends. This CDR3 is built from 15 residues. Details on this clonotype: Its antigen is currently unknown.

This same sample was also part of a study on T cells of mothers and their children. That report adds: The data showed no persistent microchimeric T cell clones.

The TCR originated in a boy younger than 18 in good health. The chain has TRBV7-9 and TRBJ2-4; weak D call: TRBD1 (6 bases). Sequencing was done on a sample of blood. CDR3 nucleotide sequence: TGTGCCAGCAGCTTATATACAGGGTATGAAAACATTCAGTACTTC. This sequence encodes CASSLYTGYENIQYF.